This T cell receptor beta chain was sequenced for a study of CD8 T cell repertoires and HIV-1 epitope variants (dated by TCRdb to about 2020). In terms of the full investigation: T cells were stimulated in separate culture wells with each of twenty-five peptides representing autologous and known Gag and Nef epitope variants. The control conditions were a CMV, EBV and flu peptide pool, the Ebola AY9 epitope as a negative control, and a well with no peptide. A total of 83 T cell cultures were run, with each culture condition done in triplicate except for one peptide, which was done in duplicate. Using the EasySep Human T Cell Enrichment Kit, T cells were enriched and then co-cultured with an equal number of autologous T cell-negative cells acting as antigen-presenting cells. Three Gag epitope families and Nef HW9 and YT9 were included among the tested epitopes. Cultures ran for 10 days in IMDM with gentamicin, with half-media changes on days 3 and 7 adding IL-2, IL-7 and IL-15. An aliquot of 1M T cells was saved as an uncultured baseline condition, separate from the approximately 75 T cell cultures.

Cut back by 4 bases and 1 base, the V and J ends lie 15 bases apart. The CDR3 holds 15 amino acids from the cysteine to the phenylalanine. The DNA shown is the 45-base CDR3, in frame from base 1. As encoded in the germline V gene (reference sequence), CDR1 is SGHKS while CDR2 is YYEKEE. A note on this clone: No cognate antigen has been identified for it. No base qualities exist here, and no much larger clone lies one base off it.

Sequencing of TCR beta CDR3 regions was performed at survey depth on the immunoSEQ platform. The QIAamp DNA micro kit was used to extract genomic DNA from every cultured and uncultured CD8+ T cell population. The authors processed their data as follows. Any sample with under 5,000 productive reads was excluded, and this exclusion removed about 7% of the roughly 80 cultures stimulated with HIV peptides. Sequences were trimmed to CDR3 by a MANAFEST web app, and nonproductive sequences, CDR3s under 5 amino acids, and sequences not starting with C or ending with F/W were removed. Clonotypes were classified as antigen-specific only if expansion was observed in at least 2 of 3 replicates versus the no-peptide control at FDR 0.01, only within one epitope family. Specific clonotypes also needed at least fivefold higher frequency than in wells stimulated with peptides from other epitope families. TCRdb obtained this table from immuneACCESS and retained in-frame rearrangements with V and J assigned. These tables miss some clones; where compared with another copy, unresolved V genes account for less than half of the shortfall, and the remainder is unexplained. V, J and clone size are those of that table, while D and trimming were read from the DNA. The sample table shows a few thousand clones, and about 64% are seen once. Of the sample, 43% is held by the ten largest clones.

Broader findings and caveats from the paper: Of the nine antigen-specific TCR beta clonotypes identified, roughly 6 appeared cross-reactive for autologous or known escape epitope variants. The assay identified only TCR beta chains and indicated proliferation to antigen, not T cell function or cytokine profile. The Nef KF9 family was recognized by five clonotypes and the HW9 family by one, and no responses to the TAALDMSHF plasma variant were observed.

The EasySep Human CD8+ T Cell Enrichment Kit was used on day 10 to isolate CD8+ T cells from every culture. The specimen was cultured CD8+ T cells derived from PBMCs. The source is a male donor with HIV. Recombination linked TRBV5-5 to TRBJ2-7; TRBD2 might be the D gene, on 6 matching bases. CDR3 loop: CASSPLFGGSYEQYF. At the DNA level, the sequence is TGTGCCAGCAGCCCGCTCTTTGGGGGGTCCTACGAGCAGTACTTC.